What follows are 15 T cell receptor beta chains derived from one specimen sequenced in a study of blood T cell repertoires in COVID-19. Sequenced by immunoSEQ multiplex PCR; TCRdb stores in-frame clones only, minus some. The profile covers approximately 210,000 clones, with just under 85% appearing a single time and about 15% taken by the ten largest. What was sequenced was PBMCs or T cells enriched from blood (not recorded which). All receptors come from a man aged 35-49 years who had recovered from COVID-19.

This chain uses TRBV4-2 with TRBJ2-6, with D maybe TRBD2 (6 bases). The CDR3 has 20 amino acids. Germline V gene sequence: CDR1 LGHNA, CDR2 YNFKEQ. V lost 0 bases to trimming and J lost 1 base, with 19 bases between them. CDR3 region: CASSQDRVREVDSGANVLTF. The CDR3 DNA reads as TGTGCCAGCAGCCAAGATCGGGTCAGGGAGGTTGATTCTGGGGCCAACGTCCTGACTTTC.

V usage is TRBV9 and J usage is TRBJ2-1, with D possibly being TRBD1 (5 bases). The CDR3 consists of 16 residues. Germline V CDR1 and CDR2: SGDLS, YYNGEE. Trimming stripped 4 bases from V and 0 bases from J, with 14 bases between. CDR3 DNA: TGTGCCAGCAGCCACTCCGCACAGGTCTCCTACAATGAGCAGTTCTTC. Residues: CASSHSAQVSYNEQFF.

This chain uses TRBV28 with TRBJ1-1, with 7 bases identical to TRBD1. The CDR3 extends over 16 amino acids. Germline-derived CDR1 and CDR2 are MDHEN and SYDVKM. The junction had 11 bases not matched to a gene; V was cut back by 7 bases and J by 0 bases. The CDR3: CASTERAGGLNTEAFF. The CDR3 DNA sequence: TGTGCCAGCACCGAACGGGCAGGGGGTTTGAACACTGAAGCTTTCTTT.

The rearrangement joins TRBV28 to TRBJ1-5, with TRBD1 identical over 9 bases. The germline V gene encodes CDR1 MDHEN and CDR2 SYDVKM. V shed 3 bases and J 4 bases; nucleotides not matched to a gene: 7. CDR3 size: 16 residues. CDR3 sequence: CASSFYPGTGNQPQHF. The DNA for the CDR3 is TGTGCCAGCAGTTTCTACCCCGGGACAGGGAATCAGCCCCAGCATTTT.

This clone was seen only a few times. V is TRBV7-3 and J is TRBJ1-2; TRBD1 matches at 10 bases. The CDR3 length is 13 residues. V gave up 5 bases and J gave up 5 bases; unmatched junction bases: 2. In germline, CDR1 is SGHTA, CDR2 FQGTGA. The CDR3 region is CASSPGQGYGYTF. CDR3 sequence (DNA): TGTGCCAGCAGCCCGGGACAGGGGTATGGCTACACCTTC. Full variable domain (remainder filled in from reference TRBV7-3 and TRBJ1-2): GAGVSQTPSNKVTEKGKYVELRCDPISGHTALYWYRQSLGQGPEFLIYFQGTGAADDSGLPNDRFFAVRPEGSVSTLKIQRTERGDSAVYLCASSPGQGYGYTFGSGTRLTVV.

CDR3 sequence: CASGGHLNTEAFF. The CDR3 DNA sequence: TGTGCCAGTGGGGGACACCTTAACACTGAAGCTTTCTTT. The V gene is TRBV19, the J gene TRBJ1-1, with D possibly being TRBD1 (6 bases). Trimming removed 8 bases from V and 2 bases from J, with 12 bases in between. The CDR3 runs to 13 residues. In germline, CDR1 is LNHDA, CDR2 SQIVND (reference sequence).

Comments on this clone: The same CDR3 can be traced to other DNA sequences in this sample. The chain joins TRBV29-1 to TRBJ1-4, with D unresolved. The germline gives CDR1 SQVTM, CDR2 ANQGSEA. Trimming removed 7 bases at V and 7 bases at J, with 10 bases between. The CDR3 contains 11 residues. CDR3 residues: CSAGEREKLFF. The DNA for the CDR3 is TGCAGCGCCGGGGAGCGTGAAAAACTGTTTTTT.

In DNA, the CDR3 is TGTGCCAGCAGTTACCTGGGAACTAGCGGGGTGGAGACCCAGTACTTC. Protein product: CASSYLGTSGVETQYF. The V gene is TRBV6-2 or TRBV6-3, the J gene TRBJ2-5, with 10 bases lining up with TRBD2. Germline V CDR1 and CDR2: MNHEY, SVGEGT. J gave up 5 bases and V 2 bases, and 8 bases lay outside the gene matches. The CDR3 sequence is 16 residues long.

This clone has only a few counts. The CDR3 DNA reads as TGTGCCAGCAGTTTATTTGAGGGTCCCCCCTACGAGCAGTACTTC. This codes for CASSLFEGPPYEQYF. This chain links TRBV27 with TRBJ2-7, with D perhaps TRBD2 (5 bases). CDR1 is MNHEY, CDR2 SMNVEV, per germline (reference sequence). Trimming removed 1 base from V and 2 bases from J, with 12 bases in between. There are 15 residues in the CDR3.

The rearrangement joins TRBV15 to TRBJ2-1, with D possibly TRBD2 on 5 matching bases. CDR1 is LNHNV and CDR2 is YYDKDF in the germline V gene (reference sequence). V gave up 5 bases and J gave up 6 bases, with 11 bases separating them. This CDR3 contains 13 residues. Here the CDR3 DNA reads TGTGCCACCAGCGGCCGAGGGTTCAATGAGCAGTTCTTC. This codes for CATSGRGFNEQFF.

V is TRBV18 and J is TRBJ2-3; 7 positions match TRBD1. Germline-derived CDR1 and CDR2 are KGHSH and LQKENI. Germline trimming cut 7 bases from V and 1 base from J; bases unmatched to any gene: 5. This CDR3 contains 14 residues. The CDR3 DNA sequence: TGTGCCAGCTTTGAGCAGGGGGGCACAGATACGCAGTATTTT. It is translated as CASFEQGGTDTQYF.

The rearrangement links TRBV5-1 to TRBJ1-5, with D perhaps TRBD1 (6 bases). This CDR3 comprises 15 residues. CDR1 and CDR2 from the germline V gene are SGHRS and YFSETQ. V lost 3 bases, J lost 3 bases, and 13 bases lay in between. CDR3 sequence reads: CASSWTGQLNQPQHF. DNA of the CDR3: TGCGCCAGCAGCTGGACCGGACAGCTCAATCAGCCCCAGCATTTT.

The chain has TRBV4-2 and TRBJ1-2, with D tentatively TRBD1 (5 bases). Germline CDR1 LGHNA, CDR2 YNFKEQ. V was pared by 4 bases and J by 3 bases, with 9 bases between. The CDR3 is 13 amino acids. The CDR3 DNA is TGTGCCAGCAGCCGATCCAGGGACTATGGCTACACCTTC. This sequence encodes CASSRSRDYGYTF.

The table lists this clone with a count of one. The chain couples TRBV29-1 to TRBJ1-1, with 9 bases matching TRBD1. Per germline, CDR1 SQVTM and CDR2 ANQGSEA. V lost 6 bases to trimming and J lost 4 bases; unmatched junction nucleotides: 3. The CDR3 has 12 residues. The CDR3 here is CSVGTGTTEAFF. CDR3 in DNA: TGCAGCGTCGGGACAGGGACCACTGAAGCTTTCTTT.

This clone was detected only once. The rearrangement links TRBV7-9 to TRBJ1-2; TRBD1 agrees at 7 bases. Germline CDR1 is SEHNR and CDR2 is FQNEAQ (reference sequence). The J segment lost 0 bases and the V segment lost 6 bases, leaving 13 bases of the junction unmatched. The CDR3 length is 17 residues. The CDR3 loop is CASSSMPGQSTNYGYTF. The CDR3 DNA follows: TGTGCCAGCAGTTCAATGCCGGGACAGAGCACTAACTATGGCTACACCTTC. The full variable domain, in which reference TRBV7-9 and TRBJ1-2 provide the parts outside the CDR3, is DTGVSQNPRHKITKRGQNVTFRCDPISEHNRLYWYRQTLGQGPEFLTYFQNEAQLEKSRLLSDRFSAERPKGSFSTLEIQRTEQGDSAMYLCASSSMPGQSTNYGYTFGSGTRLTVV.